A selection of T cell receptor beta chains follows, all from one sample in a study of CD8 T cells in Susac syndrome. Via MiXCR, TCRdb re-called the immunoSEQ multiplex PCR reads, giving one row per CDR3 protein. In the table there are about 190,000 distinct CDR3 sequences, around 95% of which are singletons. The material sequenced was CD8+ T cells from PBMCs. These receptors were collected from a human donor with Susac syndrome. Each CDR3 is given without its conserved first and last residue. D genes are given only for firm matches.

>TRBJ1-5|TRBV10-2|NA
ASSEGWTPQH
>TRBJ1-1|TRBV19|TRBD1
ASSQGAGTEAF
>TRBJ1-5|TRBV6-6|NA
ASSTQGREQPQH
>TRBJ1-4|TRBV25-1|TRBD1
ASAQSTGGSEKLF
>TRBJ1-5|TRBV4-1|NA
ASSQEDTVNQPQH
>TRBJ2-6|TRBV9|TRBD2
ASSVSGGDSGANVLT
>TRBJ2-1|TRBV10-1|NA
ASSDSPGVVEQF
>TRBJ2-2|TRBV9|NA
ASSSRGGQDTGELF
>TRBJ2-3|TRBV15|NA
ATSSGASTDTQY
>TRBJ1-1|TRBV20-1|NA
SAKDPARAEEAF
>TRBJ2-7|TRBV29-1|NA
SVNLRGTYEQY
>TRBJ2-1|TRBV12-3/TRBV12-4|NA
ASSLAIYNEQF
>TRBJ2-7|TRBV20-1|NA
SASSGTGRSYEQY
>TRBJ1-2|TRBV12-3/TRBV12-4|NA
ASRTGTSNYGYT
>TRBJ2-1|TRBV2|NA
ASNPAHEQF
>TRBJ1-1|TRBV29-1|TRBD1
SGDRLNTEAF
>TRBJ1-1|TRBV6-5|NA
ASSTRLNTEAF
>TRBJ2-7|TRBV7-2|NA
ASSSTPQEHFPYEQY
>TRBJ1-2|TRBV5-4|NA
ASSSNRAAGYT
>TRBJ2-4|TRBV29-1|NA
SVGPLAKNIQY
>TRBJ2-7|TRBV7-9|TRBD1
ASSSPRDRRAEQY
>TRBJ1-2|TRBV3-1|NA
ASSQDLSGGDYGYT
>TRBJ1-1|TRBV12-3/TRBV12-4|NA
ASSLNSMQNTEAF
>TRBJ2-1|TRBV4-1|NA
ASSHDGQNEQF
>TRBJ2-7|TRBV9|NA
ASSPPDRDHEQY
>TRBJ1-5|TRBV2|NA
ASSDGDSNQPQH